Listed here are 15 T cell receptor beta chains from one sample, sequenced in a study of CD8+ T cells in alopecia areata. Documented treatment: oral pan-JAK inhibitor, 5-10 mg twice daily. cDNA prepared by RNA extraction and subsequent reverse transcription served as the template for sequencing. Profiled with immunoSEQ multiplex PCR; TCRdb holds only in-frame clones, not every one. The sample records about 99,000 clones, 86% being singletons. Here the sequenced sample was CD8+ T cells sorted from blood, taken around week 30, from a patient treated with tofacitinib. These receptors were collected from a human donor with alopecia areata.

The chain employs TRBV7-3 and TRBJ1-6; D might be TRBD1 (6 bases). Trimming shortened V by 5 bases and J by 12 bases, and 11 bases separated the two germline ends. CDR1 and CDR2 (germline): SGHTA, FQGTGA. The CDR3 covers 12 residues. The CDR3 nucleotides read TGTGCCAGCAGCCGGGAGACAGGACCCCTCCACTTT. Its protein product is CASSRETGPLHF.

This clone was seen only a few times. V and J are TRBV29-1 and TRBJ2-1, with 7 bases lining up with TRBD2. The CDR3 extends over 15 amino acids. Per germline, CDR1 SQVTM and CDR2 ANQGSEA. Unmatched junction bases numbered 12, after V lost 2 bases and J lost 8 bases. Written as DNA, the CDR3 is TGCAGCGTTGAACGTTGGCGGGAGATAACCGATGAGCAGTTCTTC. It translates to CSVERWREITDEQFF.

The rearrangement links TRBV7-9 to TRBJ2-6, with TRBD2 matching over 9 bases. The CDR3 runs to 16 residues. Germline lookup yields CDR1 SEHNR and CDR2 FQNEAQ (reference sequence). The V gene end was trimmed by 8 bases and the J gene end by 2 bases; junction bases not matched to a gene: 7. The CDR3 loop reads CASRPAGGTGANVLTF. CDR3 bases: TGTGCCAGCCGTCCAGCGGGGGGAACTGGGGCCAACGTCCTGACTTTC.

The chain links TRBV7-7 to TRBJ1-3, with no clear D. The ends were cut back, 1 base at V and 0 bases at J, with 7 bases in the middle. The CDR3 is 15 amino acids. Germline assignment: CDR1 SSHAT and CDR2 FNYEAQ (reference sequence). CDR3 in amino acids: CASSLGWDSGNTIYF. In DNA, the CDR3 is TGTGCCAGCAGCTTAGGTTGGGACTCTGGAAACACCATATATTTT.

This clone was counted a few times. The chain carries TRBV11-1 and TRBJ2-7; 10 positions match TRBD1. V shed 1 base and J 3 bases; nucleotides not matched to a gene: 12. CDR3 length: 18 residues. From germline, CDR1 is SGHAT and CDR2 FQDESV (reference sequence). In DNA form, the CDR3 reads TGTGCCAGCAGCTTAGTCACCTATGGTGGACAGGGGGTCTACGAGCAGTACTTC. Its translation is CASSLVTYGGQGVYEQYF.

The chain employs TRBV7-9 and TRBJ2-7; D is undetermined. Germline values: CDR1 SEHNR, CDR2 FQNEAQ (reference sequence). CDR3 size: 12 residues. V was cut by 4 bases and J by 4 bases, with 8 bases left in between. CDR3 bases: TGTGCCAGCAGCTGGACCGGTTACGAGCAGTACTTC. Translation gives CASSWTGYEQYF.

This clone was seen only a few times. The chain has TRBV4-1 and TRBJ2-7; D is possibly TRBD2 (7 bases). V lost 0 bases and J 2 bases, leaving 14 bases between the germline ends. Germline CDR1 is MGHRA and CDR2 is YSYEKL. The CDR3 spans 16 residues. CDR3 in amino acids: CASSQDRGGPPYEQYF. The CDR3 nucleotides read TGCGCCAGCAGCCAAGATCGCGGGGGCCCGCCCTACGAGCAGTACTTC.

Of note for this clone: This CDR3 is also generated by other DNA sequences in the sample. V is TRBV27 and J is TRBJ2-1; 11 bases are a match to TRBD2. The germline CDR1 and CDR2 sequences are MNHEY and SMNVEV (reference sequence). The ends lost 4 bases at V and 3 bases at J; junction bases unmatched: 2. CDR3 size: 15 residues. CDR3 sequence reads: CASSSGTSGYNEQFF. The DNA of the CDR3 is TGTGCCAGCAGTTCCGGGACTAGCGGCTACAATGAGCAGTTCTTC.

About this clone itself: At one end, the junction sequence differs from germline, possibly due to a read error. The V gene is TRBV4-1, the J gene TRBJ2-7, with D perhaps given as TRBD1 or TRBD2 (7 bases each). This CDR3 contains 9 residues. Germline CDR1 is MGHRA and CDR2 is YSYEKL. The CDR3 spells CASSPGGVF. The CDR3 DNA reads as TGCGCCAGCAGCCCAGGGGGGGTCTTC.

This clone was seen once. The chain recombines TRBV7-9 with TRBJ2-1; 11 bases are shared with TRBD2. The junction had 10 bases not matched to a gene; V was cut back by 5 bases and J by 7 bases. Germline CDR1 and CDR2: SEHNR and FQNEAQ (reference sequence). The CDR3 has 16 residues. The CDR3 DNA follows: TGTGCCAGCAGCCCATATAGCGGGAGGGAGTCTAATGAGCAGTTCTTC. The encoded protein is CASSPYSGRESNEQFF.

This chain joins TRBV7-9 and TRBJ2-5, with D perhaps matching TRBD2 (5 bases). This CDR3 region has 16 residues. CDR1 and CDR2 (germline): SEHNR, FQNEAQ (reference sequence). The ends were cut back, 5 bases at V and 2 bases at J, with 18 bases in the middle. CDR3 loop: CASSPMLGGAQETQYF. The CDR3, as DNA: TGTGCCAGCAGCCCTATGCTAGGAGGAGCTCAAGAGACCCAGTACTTC.

This clone has only a few counts. V is TRBV7-9 and J is TRBJ2-5, with 14 bases aligning to TRBD2. Looked up from germline, CDR1 is SEHNR and CDR2 is FQNEAQ (reference sequence). CDR3 length: 17 amino acids. Unmatched junction bases numbered 6, after V lost 1 base and J lost 5 bases. The CDR3 region has the DNA TGTGCCAGCAGCTTAGGCTCCGGGACTAGCGGGAGTGAGACCCAGTACTTC. This codes for CASSLGSGTSGSETQYF. Complete variable domain (other parts from reference TRBV7-9 and TRBJ2-5): DTGVSQNPRHKITKRGQNVTFRCDPISEHNRLYWYRQTLGQGPEFLTYFQNEAQLEKSRLLSDRFSAERPKGSFSTLEIQRTEQGDSAMYLCASSLGSGTSGSETQYFGPGTRLLVL.

This clone has just one count. This chain joins TRBV29-1 and TRBJ2-1, with D possibly TRBD2 on 6 matching bases. V lost 1 base and J 0 bases, leaving 16 bases between the germline ends. Looked up from germline, CDR1 is SQVTM and CDR2 is ANQGSEA. The CDR3 sequence is 17 residues long. This chain's CDR3 is CSVEGPPSASSYNEQFF. In nucleotides, the CDR3 is TGCAGCGTTGAAGGACCCCCTAGCGCGAGCTCCTACAATGAGCAGTTCTTC.

The chain recombines TRBV29-1 with TRBJ2-7, with TRBD1 identical over 8 bases. CDR3 length: 12 residues. Trimming took 7 bases from V and 6 from J; bases not matched to a gene: 8. Looked up from germline, CDR1 is SQVTM and CDR2 is ANQGSEA. In DNA, the CDR3 is TGCAGCGCCGGAGGACAGGGTTCCGAGCAGTACTTC. Amino acids: CSAGGQGSEQYF.

The gene calls are TRBV11-1 and TRBJ1-1; the D gene is possibly TRBD1 (5 bases). CDR1 SGHAT and CDR2 FQDESV come from the germline V gene (reference sequence). The CDR3 runs 14 residues. V dropped 3 bases and J dropped 3 bases, with 11 bases sitting between them. The CDR3 region has the DNA TGTGCCAGCAGCTTGCGTTGGGGGGACACTGAAGCTTTCTTT. It yields the protein CASSLRWGDTEAFF.